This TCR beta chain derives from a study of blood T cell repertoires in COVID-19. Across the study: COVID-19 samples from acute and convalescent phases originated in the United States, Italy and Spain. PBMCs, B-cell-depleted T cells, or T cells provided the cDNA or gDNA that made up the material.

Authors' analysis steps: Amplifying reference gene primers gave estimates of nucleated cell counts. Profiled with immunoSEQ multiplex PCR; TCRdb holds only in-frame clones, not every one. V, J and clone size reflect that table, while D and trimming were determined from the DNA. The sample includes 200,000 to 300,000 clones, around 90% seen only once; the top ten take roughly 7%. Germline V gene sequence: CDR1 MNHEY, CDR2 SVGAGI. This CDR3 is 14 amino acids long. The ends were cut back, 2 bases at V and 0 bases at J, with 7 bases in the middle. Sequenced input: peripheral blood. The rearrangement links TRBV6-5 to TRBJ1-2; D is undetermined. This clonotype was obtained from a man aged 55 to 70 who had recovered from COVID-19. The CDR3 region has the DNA TGTGCCAGCAGTTACAGACAATCTAACTATGGCTACACCTTC. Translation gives CASSYRQSNYGYTF.